What follows is one TCR beta chain and its context. This entry comes from a study of blood T cell repertoires in COVID-19. Background on the study: From the United States, Italy and Spain came samples of acute and convalescent COVID-19. Sources were T cells, B-cell-depleted T cells, or PBMCs; the material itself was cDNA or gDNA.

Losses at the gene ends were 5 bases for V and 5 bases for J; bases not matched to a gene: 20. This CDR3 spans 18 amino acids. Per germline, CDR1 SGHVS and CDR2 FQNEAQ. Authors' analysis steps: Amplification of reference gene primers provided the estimated nucleated cell counts. The assay was immunoSEQ multiplex PCR, and TCRdb's table has in-frame clones only and misses some. V, J and clone size are taken as reported in that table, and D and trimming were inferred from the DNA itself. Among about 220,000 clones listed, approximately 80% were seen once. V and J are TRBV7-8 and TRBJ1-2; 7 bases align to TRBD1. Source material: peripheral blood. The origin of this receptor is a man aged 25-40 years with active or convalescent COVID-19. The CDR3 region has the DNA TGTGCCAGCAGCCGAAAAAGTATGCCCGGGACAGCCATTTATGGCTACACCTTC. It encodes CASSRKSMPGTAIYGYTF.